The 14 T cell receptor beta chains given below trace back to one sample, sequenced in a study of cytomegalovirus exposure and HLA in healthy donors. It was with 60 Vbeta and 13 Jbeta primers that the PCR ran. The method was immunoSEQ multiplex PCR; TCRdb's version includes in-frame clones alone and lacks a portion of them. The data contain approximately 290,000 clones, 75% to 90% of them singletons. The sequencing input was PBMCs. These receptors all stem from a girl aged 2-15 years in good health and CMV-seronegative.

This chain joins TRBV28 and TRBJ1-1; no clear D gene. This CDR3 is 11 amino acids long. Germline V CDR1 and CDR2: MDHEN, SYDVKM. V lost 3 bases and J 4 bases, leaving 3 bases between the germline ends. The CDR3 region is CASSLSTEAFF. In nucleotides, the CDR3 is TGTGCCAGCAGTTTGAGCACTGAAGCTTTCTTT. The whole variable domain, filled in from reference TRBV28 and TRBJ1-1, reads DVKVTQSSRYLVKRTGEKVFLECVQDMDHENMFWYRQDPGLGLRLIYFSYDVKMKEKGDIPEGYSVSREKKERFSLILESASTNQTSMYLCASSLSTEAFFGQGTRLTVV.

The rearrangement joins TRBV13 to TRBJ2-5; D gene uncertain. This CDR3 is built from 13 residues. Germline CDR1 reads PRHDT; CDR2 reads FYEKMQ (reference sequence). Between the trimmed V and J ends, which lost 3 bases and 5 bases, there was a span of 10 bases. CDR3 DNA sequence: TGTGCCAGCAGCTTCGGAATCGGGGAGACCCAGTACTTC. Translating it yields CASSFGIGETQYF.

J is TRBJ2-3 and V is TRBV28; the match to TRBD2 covers 11 bases. CDR3 size: 19 residues. Per germline, CDR1 MDHEN and CDR2 SYDVKM. After removal of 7 bases from V and 3 bases from J, the junction contained 18 bases not matched to a gene. The CDR3 spells CASNTARADSGGATDTQYF. In nucleotides, the CDR3 is TGTGCCAGCAATACGGCCAGGGCGGATAGCGGGGGGGCAACAGATACGCAGTATTTT.

The chain is built from TRBV29-1 and TRBJ2-5; TRBD2 is a possible D gene (7 bases). Trimming took off 7 bases at V and 4 bases at J, with 22 bases between the two ends. The CDR3 consists of 15 residues. Germline values: CDR1 SQVTM, CDR2 ANQGSEA. The CDR3 sequence: CSEAPFGGGGETQYF. The CDR3 bases are TGCAGCGAGGCCCCCTTTGGAGGGGGGGGAGAGACCCAGTACTTC. Combining the CDR3 with reference TRBV29-1 and TRBJ2-5 gives the whole variable domain SAVISQKPSRDICQRGTSLTIQCQVDSQVTMMFWYRQQPGQSLTLIATANQGSEATYESGFVIDKFPISRPNLTFSTLTVSNMSPEDSSIYLCSEAPFGGGGETQYFGPGTRLLVL.

J is TRBJ2-1 and V is TRBV28; no firm D call. The V and J ends lost 3 bases and 4 bases respectively, with 10 bases between them. The germline CDR1 and CDR2 sequences are MDHEN and SYDVKM. The CDR3 covers 14 residues. The CDR3 region is CASSFAGYYNEQFF. The CDR3 bases are TGTGCCAGCAGTTTTGCCGGGTATTACAATGAGCAGTTCTTC.

This clone was seen only once. The rearrangement links TRBV28 to TRBJ1-2; 10 nucleotides match TRBD1. Trimming removed 7 bases from V and 5 bases from J; junction bases left unmatched: 16. Germline loops: CDR1 MDHEN, CDR2 SYDVKM. This CDR3 spans 17 amino acids. The CDR3 DNA sequence: TGTGCCAGCACCAGTCCCGGGACAGGGGCAGGGGGATATGGCTACACCTTC. Amino acid sequence: CASTSPGTGAGGYGYTF.

The chain recombines TRBV5-8 with TRBJ2-1, with a weak D call TRBD1 (6 bases). The V end was cut by 4 bases, the J end by 0 bases, with 17 bases between. CDR3 length: 17 residues. Germline CDR1 reads SGHTS; CDR2 reads YDEGEE. The CDR3: CASSEYRAWGSYNEQFF. DNA for the CDR3: TGTGCCAGCAGCGAATACAGGGCGTGGGGCTCCTACAATGAGCAGTTCTTC.

The chain is built from TRBV5-6 and TRBJ2-5; TRBD1 aligns across 8 bases. CDR1 and CDR2 (germline): SGHDT, YYEEEE. CDR3 length equals 16 residues. J gave up 3 bases and V 1 base, and 8 bases lay outside the gene matches. The CDR3, as DNA: TGTGCCAGCAGCTTGTTGGCAGGGGGCCAAAAAGAGACCCAGTACTTC. Protein: CASSLLAGGQKETQYF.

This clone showed up just once. The CDR3 bases are TGTGCCAGCTTCGGGGGTGGCTACACCTTC. Its translation: CASFGGGYTF. This sequence joins TRBV7-9 and TRBJ1-2, with a tentative D call TRBD1 (5 bases). The length of the CDR3 is 10 residues. The V and J ends lost 8 bases and 7 bases respectively, with 8 bases between them. Germline CDR1 and CDR2: SEHNR and FQNEAQ (reference sequence).

V and J are TRBV15 and TRBJ1-1, with 8 nucleotides matching TRBD1. The V gene's germline CDR1 is LNHNV and CDR2 YYDKDF (reference sequence). The CDR3 has 14 residues. With 5 bases clipped from V and 1 base from J, the junction kept 3 bases outside the gene matches. The CDR3 spells CATSGQGSNTEAFF. The DNA for the CDR3 is TGTGCCACCAGCGGACAGGGCTCGAACACTGAAGCTTTCTTT.

V usage is TRBV7-8 and J usage is TRBJ2-5; 7 nucleotides align to TRBD2. The J segment lost 4 bases and the V segment lost 5 bases, leaving 10 bases of the junction unmatched. Germline CDR1 is SGHVS and CDR2 is FQNEAQ. The CDR3 contains 15 residues. DNA for the CDR3: TGTGCCAGCAGCCCCCGCACGGGGAGGGGAGAGACCCAGTACTTC. Amino acids: CASSPRTGRGETQYF.

The table lists this clone with a few counts. The chain uses TRBV29-1 and TRBJ1-1, with D possibly being TRBD1 (6 bases). The germline gives CDR1 SQVTM, CDR2 ANQGSEA. V gave up 0 bases and J gave up 0 bases, with 14 bases separating them. CDR3 length: 16 amino acids. DNA for the CDR3: TGCAGCGTTGAAGATACAGGACAGCTGTTGAACACTGAAGCTTTCTTT. Residues: CSVEDTGQLLNTEAFF.

The genes are TRBV28 and TRBJ1-5; no clear D. The CDR3 is 17 residues long. Between the trimmed V and J ends, which lost 6 bases and 3 bases, there was a span of 21 bases. CDR1 MDHEN and CDR2 SYDVKM come from the germline V gene. DNA for the CDR3: TGTGCCAGCAGACCATTTTACGGACGAGGGATCAATCAGCCCCAGCATTTT. Translation gives CASRPFYGRGINQPQHF.

This sequence joins TRBV4-1 and TRBJ2-1, with TRBD1 matching 7 bases. V shed 2 bases and J 4 bases; nucleotides not matched to a gene: 11. This CDR3 region has 17 residues. Germline V lookup: CDR1 MGHRA, CDR2 YSYEKL. CDR3 region: CASSQTPDRRVYNEQFF. Written as DNA, the CDR3 is TGCGCCAGCAGCCAAACCCCGGACAGGAGAGTTTACAATGAGCAGTTCTTC.